The clone carrying this TCR beta chain was seen more than once but under ten times. Via MiXCR, TCRdb re-called the RACE reads, giving one row per CDR3 protein. Here the sample spans tens of thousands of distinct CDR3 sequences, more than 9.5% being singletons. Described time point: patch test 3, about 24 weeks after DPC sensitization. Treatment meaning: therapeutic diphenylcyclopropenone sensitization with weekly scalp DPC. Every donor had alopecia and was 18 to 70 years old; all were suitable for DPC. The data were obtained in a study of human T cells and chemical hapten exposure. Trimming left V 1 base short and J 0 bases short, with 13 bases between. Germline lookup yields CDR1 LNHNV and CDR2 YYDKDF (reference sequence). CDR3 size: 17 residues.

The sequence derives from a woman in her forties with alopecia areata. Some clones in this sample may be carry-over from other donors' samples. The chain employs TRBV15 and TRBJ2-4; D perhaps matches TRBD2 (6 bases). Sequencing was performed on whole blood, taken in connection with sensitization to the hapten diphenylcyclopropenone (DPC). The CDR3 spells CATSRARVGLAKNIQYF. Written as DNA, the CDR3 is TGTGCCACCAGCAGAGCCAGGGTGGGACTAGCCAAAAACATTCAGTACTTC.